This T cell receptor beta chain was documented in a study of blood T cell repertoires in COVID-19. Study overall: Acute and convalescent COVID-19 specimens originated in the United States, Italy and Spain.

The germline V gene has CDR1 SNHLY and CDR2 FYNNEI. V was clipped by 6 bases and J by 7 bases, with 13 bases between them. The CDR3 totals 13 residues. TCRdb's table, derived via immunoSEQ multiplex PCR, lists solely in-frame clones and lacks some. The sample contains about 180,000 clones, approximately 80% of which appear only once. Participant-given clinical history determined each cohort assignment. The chain couples TRBV2 to TRBJ1-5, with D perhaps matching TRBD1 (6 bases). The sequencing input was PBMCs or T cells enriched from blood (not recorded which). The TCR was taken from a woman aged 50 to 65 who had recovered from COVID-19. This CDR3 is CASRVTQGQPQHF. In DNA, the CDR3 is TGTGCCAGCAGGGTAACTCAGGGGCAGCCCCAGCATTTT. Drawing the rest from reference TRBV2 and TRBJ1-5, the complete variable domain is EPEVTQTPSHQVTQMGQEVILRCVPISNHLYFYWYRQILGQKVEFLVSFYNNEISEKSEIFDDQFSVERPDGSNFTLKIRSTKLEDSAMYFCASRVTQGQPQHFGDGTRLSIL.